These 32 T cell receptor beta chains were all obtained from the same sample, sequenced in a study of PD-1 blockade in classical Hodgkin lymphoma. TCRdb's copy holds only in-frame clones and misses some; the assay was immunoSEQ multiplex PCR. The sample carries approximately 61,000 clones, roughly 87% recorded once. The time point denotes: cycle 4 day 1 (C4D1), after less than 7 weeks of nivolumab. Each patient's relapse followed autologous stem cell transplantation, and brentuximab vedotin exposure varied. The source was peripheral blood mononuclear cells (PBMCs), collected before the fourth cycle of nivolumab. These receptors came from a human donor with classical Hodgkin lymphoma.

This clone was found once. J is TRBJ2-4 and V is TRBV7-2, with 7 bases fitting TRBD1. The CDR3 runs to 14 residues. Germline lookup yields CDR1 SGHTA and CDR2 FQGNSA. Trimming at V came to 5 bases and at J to 5 bases, leaving 6 bases not matched to a gene. The CDR3 here is CASSDDRAENIQYF. DNA of the CDR3: TGTGCCAGCAGCGACGACAGGGCTGAAAACATTCAGTACTTC.

The chain uses TRBV5-1 and TRBJ1-5, with 7 bases matching TRBD1. This CDR3 is built from 16 residues. The V and J ends lost 0 bases and 1 base, in that order; junction bases with no gene match: 4. The germline CDR1 and CDR2 sequences are SGHRS and YFSETQ. CDR3 region: CASSLEGGQSNQPQHF. The CDR3 bases are TGCGCCAGCAGCTTGGAGGGGGGACAGAGCAATCAGCCCCAGCATTTT. The whole variable domain, filled in from reference TRBV5-1 and TRBJ1-5, reads KAGVTQTPRYLIKTRGQQVTLSCSPISGHRSVSWYQQTPGQGLQFLFEYFSETQRNKGNFPGRFSGRQFSNSRSEMNVSTLELGDSALYLCASSLEGGQSNQPQHFGDGTRLSIL.

The rearrangement uses TRBV5-4 and TRBJ1-1, with D perhaps TRBD1 (6 bases). The CDR3 runs 13 residues. V shed 4 bases and J shed 6 bases, with 13 bases lying between them. Germline CDR1 and CDR2: SGHNT and YYREEE (reference sequence). The CDR3 protein is CASSGDRRPEAFF. In DNA, the CDR3 is TGTGCCAGCAGCGGAGACAGGCGCCCTGAAGCTTTCTTT.

The chain recombines TRBV5-1 with TRBJ2-3; TRBD2 matches at 9 bases. The CDR3 has 16 amino acids. Germline V gives CDR1 SGHRS, CDR2 YFSETQ. V trimming: 0 bases; J trimming: 4 bases; junction bases outside the gene matches: 6. As DNA, the CDR3 is TGCGCCAGCAGCTTGGTTAGCGGGGGACAAGCAGATACGCAGTATTTT. Encoded protein: CASSLVSGGQADTQYF.

This chain uses TRBV5-1 with TRBJ1-1; tentative D call: TRBD1 (6 bases). The CDR3 covers 14 residues. V dropped 4 bases and J dropped 5 bases, with 15 bases sitting between them. Per germline, CDR1 SGHRS and CDR2 YFSETQ. The CDR3 DNA reads TGCGCCAGCAGCCCCCGCGCAGGGGTGACTGAAGCTTTCTTT. It encodes CASSPRAGVTEAFF.

J is TRBJ2-7 and V is TRBV21-1; the D call TRBD1 from the table was never checked on the DNA. TRBV21-1 is a pseudogene. The CDR3 sequence is 17 residues long. CDR3 nucleotide sequence: TGTGCCAGACCCGGGAACAGGGTCGTTGAAGCCCCCTACGAGCAGTACTTC. This translates into CARPGNRVVEAPYEQYF.

The chain uses TRBV7-3 and TRBJ2-2, with no clear D. Per the germline V gene, CDR1 is SGHTA and CDR2 is FQGTGA. V was pared by 2 bases and J by 2 bases, with 12 bases between. This CDR3 region has 16 residues. CDR3 coding DNA: TGTGCCAGCAGCTTACAATCGGCAGCTAACACCGGGGAGCTGTTTTTT. This sequence encodes CASSLQSAANTGELFF.

The rearrangement links TRBV6-6 to TRBJ1-2, with a tentative D call TRBD1 (6 bases). The CDR3 covers 14 residues. The V end was cut by 4 bases, the J end by 4 bases, with 13 bases between. Germline V gene sequence: CDR1 MNHNY, CDR2 SVGAGI (reference sequence). This chain's CDR3 is CASSSGEKSYGYTF. CDR3 nucleotide sequence: TGTGCCAGCAGTTCAGGGGAAAAGAGCTATGGCTACACCTTC.

The V call is TRBV5-1, the J call TRBJ2-7, with TRBD1 matching 8 bases. CDR1 is SGHRS, CDR2 YFSETQ, per germline. Trimming removed 5 bases from V and 5 bases from J; junction bases left unmatched: 12. The CDR3 loop spans 15 amino acids. The CDR3, as DNA: TGCGCCAGCAGTCTAACGGGACAGGCATCCCACGAGCAGTACTTC. Translation gives CASSLTGQASHEQYF.

The rearrangement links TRBV5-1 to TRBJ2-7, with D uncertain. The V end lost 0 bases, the J end lost 2 bases, and 9 bases lay between the germline ends. The CDR3 extends over 14 amino acids. Per germline, CDR1 SGHRS and CDR2 YFSETQ. This chain's CDR3 is CASSLVLGAYEQYF. The CDR3 bases are TGCGCCAGCAGCTTGGTTCTAGGAGCCTACGAGCAGTACTTC.

The V and J genes are TRBV4-1 and TRBJ2-7; the D gene is possibly TRBD1 (5 bases). This CDR3 region has 16 residues. The V end was cut by 1 base, the J end by 3 bases, with 16 bases between. Germline CDR1 MGHRA, CDR2 YSYEKL. CDR3 in amino acids: CASSQVHKLRGYEQYF. The CDR3 region has the DNA TGCGCCAGCAGCCAAGTTCACAAGCTTAGGGGCTACGAGCAGTACTTC.

This clone was seen a handful of times. This chain joins TRBV2 and TRBJ1-3; the D gene is possibly TRBD1 (5 bases). V lost 7 bases, J lost 0 bases, and 13 bases lay in between. Germline values: CDR1 SNHLY, CDR2 FYNNEI. The CDR3 totals 15 residues. CDR3 sequence: CASTLGGSSGNTIYF. Written as DNA, the CDR3 is TGTGCCAGCACCCTGGGGGGTAGCTCTGGAAACACCATATATTTT.

The V call is TRBV9, the J call TRBJ1-1; D may be TRBD1 (6 bases). The CDR3 extends over 16 amino acids. The V end lost 7 bases, the J end lost 0 bases, and 19 bases lay between the germline ends. CDR1 and CDR2 (germline): SGDLS, YYNGEE. The chain's CDR3 is CASSHREGRMNTEAFF. The CDR3 DNA reads as TGTGCCAGCTCTCACAGGGAGGGGAGGATGAACACTGAAGCTTTCTTT.

This chain uses TRBV9 with TRBJ2-1; 7 positions agree with TRBD1. The CDR3 contains 16 residues. The germline gives CDR1 SGDLS, CDR2 YYNGEE. V lost 0 bases to trimming and J lost 0 bases; unmatched junction nucleotides: 3. The CDR3 sequence is CASSVEAGGSYNEQFF. CDR3 DNA sequence: TGTGCCAGCAGCGTAGAGGCAGGGGGCTCCTACAATGAGCAGTTCTTC.

The chain is built from TRBV10-3 and TRBJ2-1, with D perhaps TRBD2 (5 bases). V lost 0 bases, J lost 9 bases, and 12 bases lay in between. CDR3 size: 14 residues. Germline-derived CDR1 and CDR2 are ENHRY and SYGVKD. CDR3 residues: CAISESYREGEQFF. CDR3 bases: TGTGCCATCAGTGAGTCTTATCGGGAAGGTGAGCAGTTCTTC.

The chain carries TRBV18 and TRBJ1-2; no clear D gene. Germline V gene data show CDR1 as KGHSH and CDR2 as LQKENI. The CDR3 length is 14 residues. V gave up 4 bases and J gave up 5 bases, with 14 bases separating them. The CDR3 loop is CASSRLQEVYGYTF. CDR3 DNA sequence: TGTGCCAGCTCACGGTTACAAGAGGTTTATGGCTACACCTTC.

The genes are TRBV27 and TRBJ2-1; TRBD2 aligns across 12 bases. The ends lost 5 bases at V and 7 bases at J; junction bases unmatched: 12. This CDR3 is 17 amino acids long. Germline-derived CDR1 and CDR2 are MNHEY and SMNVEV (reference sequence). CDR3 region: CASSPRLAGAPDNEQFF. In DNA form, the CDR3 reads TGTGCCAGCAGTCCAAGACTAGCGGGGGCCCCTGATAATGAGCAGTTCTTC.

This chain joins TRBV5-1 and TRBJ2-3; 8 bases map to TRBD2. Germline-derived CDR1 and CDR2 are SGHRS and YFSETQ. The CDR3 totals 16 residues. J lost 5 bases, V lost 4 bases, and 12 bases had no gene match. CDR3 sequence reads: CASSQVQRGTGDTQYF. In DNA, the CDR3 is TGCGCCAGCAGCCAGGTCCAGCGGGGGACGGGAGATACGCAGTATTTT. The full variable domain, with the rest looked up from reference TRBV5-1 and TRBJ2-3, is KAGVTQTPRYLIKTRGQQVTLSCSPISGHRSVSWYQQTPGQGLQFLFEYFSETQRNKGNFPGRFSGRQFSNSRSEMNVSTLELGDSALYLCASSQVQRGTGDTQYFGPGTRLTVL.

The gene calls are TRBV28 and TRBJ2-7, with 11 bases lining up with TRBD2. Germline CDR1 and CDR2: MDHEN and SYDVKM. The trim removed 2 bases at V and 1 base at J, leaving 4 bases unmatched. The CDR3 is 16 residues long. The CDR3 spells CASSLATSGGSYEQYF. CDR3 DNA sequence: TGTGCCAGCAGTTTAGCCACTAGCGGGGGTTCCTACGAGCAGTACTTC. Looking up the rest from reference TRBV28 and TRBJ2-7 gives the full variable domain: DVKVTQSSRYLVKRTGEKVFLECVQDMDHENMFWYRQDPGLGLRLIYFSYDVKMKEKGDIPEGYSVSREKKERFSLILESASTNQTSMYLCASSLATSGGSYEQYFGPGTRLTVT.

CDR3 protein: CASSAPGQNYGYTF. DNA for the CDR3: TGTGCCAGCAGCGCACCGGGACAGAACTATGGCTACACCTTC. The V and J genes are TRBV2 and TRBJ1-2; 7 bases align to TRBD1. Trimming at V came to 6 bases and at J to 2 bases, leaving 6 bases not matched to a gene. The CDR3 spans 14 residues. The V gene's germline CDR1 is SNHLY and CDR2 FYNNEI.

The chain couples TRBV11-2 to TRBJ2-7; D remains ambiguous. Trimming stripped 1 base from V and 2 bases from J, with 6 bases between. This CDR3 spans 13 amino acids. From germline, CDR1 is SGHAT and CDR2 FQNNGV. The CDR3: CASSLGPTYEQYF. CDR3 in DNA: TGTGCCAGCAGCTTAGGACCGACCTACGAGCAGTACTTC. Full variable domain (missing parts from reference TRBV11-2 and TRBJ2-7): EAGVAQSPRYKIIEKRQSVAFWCNPISGHATLYWYQQILGQGPKLLIQFQNNGVVDDSQLPKDRFSAERLKGVDSTLKIQPAKLEDSAVYLCASSLGPTYEQYFGPGTRLTVT.

The chain recombines TRBV4-1 with TRBJ2-1; 7 bases are shared with TRBD1. CDR1 and CDR2 from the germline V gene are MGHRA and YSYEKL. With V trimmed by 0 bases and J by 7 bases, 6 bases remained unmatched. This CDR3 has 15 residues. The CDR3 loop reads CASSQDTGAWNEQFF. In nucleotides, the CDR3 is TGCGCCAGCAGCCAAGATACAGGGGCTTGGAATGAGCAGTTCTTC.

The chain links TRBV25-1 to TRBJ1-2; D is unclear. The CDR3 loop spans 15 amino acids. The germline CDR1 and CDR2 sequences are MGHDK and SYGVNS. The V and J ends lost 3 bases and 7 bases respectively, with 18 bases between them. CDR3 coding DNA: TGTGCCAGCAGTGATTTTTTAAGGGAGGGAGCTGGCTACACCTTC. Amino acids: CASSDFLREGAGYTF.

The chain has TRBV28 and TRBJ1-2; D is uncertain. Trimming took 1 base from V and 8 from J, leaving 17 bases between them. This CDR3 is 15 amino acids long. Germline assignment: CDR1 MDHEN and CDR2 SYDVKM. In DNA, the CDR3 is TGTGCCAGCAGTTTATTTCGGCAGGAGGCAAACGGCTACACCTTC. Protein sequence: CASSLFRQEANGYTF.

The CDR3 reads CASSPVALSGAYTDTQYF. CDR3 in DNA: TGTGCCAGCTCACCCGTTGCGTTGAGCGGGGCGTACACAGATACGCAGTATTTT. The chain links TRBV18 to TRBJ2-3; 7 positions match TRBD2. The CDR3 runs to 18 residues. Germline lookup yields CDR1 KGHSH and CDR2 LQKENI. Trimming at V came to 3 bases and at J to 2 bases, leaving 14 bases not matched to a gene.

The V gene is TRBV11-2, the J gene TRBJ2-7, with 7 nucleotides matching TRBD1. The ends lost 4 bases at V and 3 bases at J; junction bases unmatched: 0. The germline V gene encodes CDR1 SGHAT and CDR2 FQNNGV. The CDR3 is made up of 12 amino acids. The DNA of the CDR3 is TGTGCCAGCAGCTGGGACAGCTACGAGCAGTACTTC. Amino acids: CASSWDSYEQYF.

The count of this clone is one. The genes are TRBV5-1 and TRBJ2-5; 9 bases match TRBD2. Germline values: CDR1 SGHRS, CDR2 YFSETQ. The CDR3 covers 16 residues. The V segment lost 4 bases and the J segment 5 bases; nucleotides outside the gene matches: 12. The chain's CDR3 is CASSLEPAGTSETQYF. The CDR3 DNA follows: TGCGCCAGCAGCCTTGAACCTGCCGGGACTAGCGAGACCCAGTACTTC.

The V gene is TRBV21-1, the J gene TRBJ1-6; whether TRBD1, the table's D call, matches the DNA was not checked. TRBV21-1 is a pseudogene segment. The CDR3 consists of 16 residues. Here the CDR3 DNA reads TGTGCCAGCAGCAATAAGACAGGGATCGATAATTCACCCCTCCACTTT. Protein sequence: CASSNKTGIDNSPLHF.

The V call is TRBV18, the J call TRBJ2-7, with a possible D match to TRBD2 (7 bases). The V end lost 0 bases, the J end lost 1 base, and 13 bases lay between the germline ends. The CDR3 covers 16 residues. Germline V gene data show CDR1 as KGHSH and CDR2 as LQKENI. CDR3 in amino acids: CASSPPEGGLSYEQYF. DNA for the CDR3: TGTGCCAGCTCACCACCGGAGGGGGGGTTATCCTACGAGCAGTACTTC.

V gene TRBV5-1 combines with J gene TRBJ1-5, with D uncertain. Germline V gene lookup returns CDR1 SGHRS and CDR2 YFSETQ. The CDR3 has 14 residues. The V end lost 0 bases, the J end lost 2 bases, and 6 bases lay between the germline ends. CDR3 residues: CASSLGRGNQPQHF. Here the CDR3 DNA reads TGCGCCAGCAGCTTGGGCAGAGGCAATCAGCCCCAGCATTTT.

The chain uses TRBV10-3 and TRBJ1-5; D possibly corresponds to TRBD1 (5 bases). From germline, CDR1 is ENHRY and CDR2 SYGVKD. This CDR3 is built from 13 residues. Between the trimmed V and J ends, which lost 4 bases and 9 bases, there was a span of 13 bases. CDR3 region: CAISVGADVPQHF. As DNA, the CDR3 is TGTGCCATCAGTGTTGGGGCCGACGTGCCCCAGCATTTT.

The J gene is TRBJ2-3, the V gene TRBV5-1; D possibly corresponds to TRBD1 (5 bases). V was cut by 6 bases and J by 2 bases, with 22 bases left in between. The CDR3 is made up of 17 amino acids. From germline, CDR1 is SGHRS and CDR2 YFSETQ. CDR3 protein: CASKFKGPGPNTDTQYF. For the CDR3, the DNA is TGCGCCAGCAAATTCAAGGGTCCAGGGCCAAACACAGATACGCAGTATTTT.